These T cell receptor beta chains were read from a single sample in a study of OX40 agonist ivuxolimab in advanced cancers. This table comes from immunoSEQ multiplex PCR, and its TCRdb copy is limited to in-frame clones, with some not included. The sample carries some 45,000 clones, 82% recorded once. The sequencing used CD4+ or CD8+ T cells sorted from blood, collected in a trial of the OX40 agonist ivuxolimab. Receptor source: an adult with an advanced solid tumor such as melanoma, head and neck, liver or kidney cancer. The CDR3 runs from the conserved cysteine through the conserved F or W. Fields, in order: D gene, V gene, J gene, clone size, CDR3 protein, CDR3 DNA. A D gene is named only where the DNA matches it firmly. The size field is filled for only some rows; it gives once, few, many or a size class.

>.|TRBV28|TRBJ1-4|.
CAFGRPGEKLFF
TGTGCTTTTGGGAGGCCTGGTGAAAAACTGTTTTTT
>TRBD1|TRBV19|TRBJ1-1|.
CASRVDRGQSFF
TGTGCCAGTAGGGTGGACAGGGGGCAATCTTTCTTT
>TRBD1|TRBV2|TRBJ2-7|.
CASSGGQGTSYEQYF
TGTGCCAGCAGTGGGGGACAGGGGACGTCCTACGAGCAGTACTTC
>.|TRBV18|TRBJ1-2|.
CASSGDGYYGYTF
TGTGCCAGCTCAGGGGACGGCTACTATGGCTACACCTTC
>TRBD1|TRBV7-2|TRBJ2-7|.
CASSAHLQGYEQYF
TGTGCCAGCAGCGCCCACTTACAGGGGTACGAGCAGTACTTC
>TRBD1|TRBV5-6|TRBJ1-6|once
CASSGKTGFTDSPLHF
TGTGCCAGCAGCGGGAAGACAGGGTTTACTGATTCACCCCTCCACTTT
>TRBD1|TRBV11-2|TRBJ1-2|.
CASSLFSGTGGLYGYTF
TGTGCCAGCAGCTTGTTCTCCGGGACAGGGGGCCTCTATGGCTACACCTTC
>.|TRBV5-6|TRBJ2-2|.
CASRLGQINTGELFF
TGTGCCAGCAGACTTGGACAGATTAACACCGGGGAGCTGTTTTTT
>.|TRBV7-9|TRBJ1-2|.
CASSSGFRAGYTF
TGTGCCAGCAGCTCTGGATTTAGGGCTGGCTACACCTTC
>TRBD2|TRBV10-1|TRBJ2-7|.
CASSVRGGEQYF
TGCGCCAGCAGCGTACGCGGGGGCGAGCAGTACTTC
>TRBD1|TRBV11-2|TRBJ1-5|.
CASPDRGDNQPQHF
TGTGCCAGCCCGGACAGGGGGGACAATCAGCCCCAGCATTTT
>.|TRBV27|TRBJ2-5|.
CASSLDSQETQYF
TGTGCCAGCAGCCTGGACAGCCAAGAGACCCAGTACTTC
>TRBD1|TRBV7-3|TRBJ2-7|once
CASSLGTGAYEQYF
TGTGCCAGCAGCCTCGGGACAGGGGCCTACGAGCAGTACTTC
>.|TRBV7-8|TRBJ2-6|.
CASSLASVTGFSGANVLTF
TGTGCCAGCAGCTTAGCTTCTGTGACAGGCTTCTCTGGGGCCAACGTCCTGACTTTC
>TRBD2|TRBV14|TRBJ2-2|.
CASSQAKGLGNTGELFF
TGTGCCAGCAGCCAAGCGAAGGGACTAGGTAACACCGGGGAGCTGTTTTTT
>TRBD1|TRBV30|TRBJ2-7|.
CAWRRAQGVSEQYF
TGTGCCTGGAGAAGAGCACAGGGGGTTAGCGAGCAGTACTTC
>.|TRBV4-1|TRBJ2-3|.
CASSQDPTTDTQYF
TGCGCCAGCAGCCAAGACCCAACCACAGATACGCAGTATTTT
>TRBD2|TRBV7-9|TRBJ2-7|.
CASSLASGKYEQYF
TGTGCCAGCAGCTTGGCTAGCGGGAAATACGAGCAGTACTTC
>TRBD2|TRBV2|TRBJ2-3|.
CASSGLAGGRDTQYF
TGTGCCAGCAGTGGACTAGCGGGAGGCAGAGATACGCAGTATTTT
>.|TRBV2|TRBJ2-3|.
CASSSISAQYF
TGTGCCAGCAGCAGCATCAGTGCGCAGTATTTT
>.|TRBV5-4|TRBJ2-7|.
CASSLVAGGEQYF
TGTGCCAGCAGCTTGGTTGCCGGCGGCGAGCAGTACTTC
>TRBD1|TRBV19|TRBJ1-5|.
CASRTGGGHQPQHF
TGTGCCAGTAGGACAGGGGGGGGACATCAGCCCCAGCATTTT
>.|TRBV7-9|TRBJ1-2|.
CASSTGAIDYTF
TGTGCCAGCAGTACTGGCGCTATCGACTACACCTTC
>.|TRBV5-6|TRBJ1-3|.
CASSLAEGRVVVRNTIYF
TGTGCCAGCAGCTTGGCGGAGGGACGGGTGGTGGTACGAAACACCATATATTTT
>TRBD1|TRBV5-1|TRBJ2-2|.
CASSPGQGHTGELFF
TGCGCCAGCAGCCCCGGACAGGGCCACACCGGGGAGCTGTTTTTT
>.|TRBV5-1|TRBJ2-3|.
CASSSAGSLSDTQYF
TGCGCCAGCAGCTCGGCAGGGTCTTTGTCAGATACGCAGTATTTT
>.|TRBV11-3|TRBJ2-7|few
CASSLTWGAEQYF
TGTGCCAGCAGCCTGACTTGGGGGGCCGAGCAGTACTTC